This TCR beta chain came from a study of graft-versus-host responses after intestinal transplantation. Turning to the study itself: Anti-thymocyte globulin induction was given to all recipients, followed by tacrolimus and steroids for about 3 years. General study results and limits: Those patients showing graft-donor T cell macrochimerism displayed high graft-versus-host to host-versus-graft clonal ratios in allografts.

Comment on this clone: Its antigen is unidentified.

Assay used: immunoSEQ multiplex PCR; TCRdb lists only in-frame clones, some missing. The sample includes 85,000 to 100,000 clones, less than 95% of them seen just once. The CDR3 extends over 15 amino acids. Germline CDR1 reads LGHNT; CDR2 reads FRNRAP. Germline trimming cut 0 bases from V and 4 bases from J; bases unmatched to any gene: 0. The source material was unstimulated CD8+ T cells sorted from spleen or lymph node cells, sampled before transplant. The TCR originated in a human donor who was the organ donor for an intestinal transplant. The chain joins TRBV12-5 to TRBJ2-3; 11 bases are a match to TRBD2. The CDR3: CASGLVLAGADTQYF. CDR3 coding DNA: TGTGCTAGTGGTTTGGTACTAGCGGGAGCAGATACGCAGTATTTT.